This T cell receptor (beta chain) was identified during a study of blood T cell repertoires in COVID-19. Per the germline V gene, CDR1 is SGHRS and CDR2 is YFSETQ. The CDR3 totals 14 residues. V gave up 0 bases and J gave up 8 bases; unmatched junction bases: 7. Sequencing was performed with immunoSEQ multiplex PCR; in TCRdb, only in-frame clones are kept and a portion is missing. The table lists some 200,000 clones, around 85% of them singletons, with around 9.8% in the top ten. The TCR comes from an elderly woman with acute or convalescent COVID-19. Sample: peripheral blood. The V and J genes are TRBV5-1 and TRBJ1-1; the match to TRBD1 covers 7 bases. The chain's CDR3 is CASSLDIGGEEAFF. For the CDR3, the DNA is TGCGCCAGCAGCTTGGATATAGGGGGCGAGGAAGCTTTCTTT.